These 15 T cell receptor beta chains share one sample of origin, sequenced in a study of persistence of HIV-infected CD4 T cells. Stimulation used 9 to 10 ug/mL lysate from CMV-infected fibroblasts. Responding CD4+ T cells were sorted by upregulation of both CD40 ligand and CD69. This was the immunoSEQ version 4 assay in survey mode. Profiled with immunoSEQ multiplex PCR; TCRdb holds only in-frame clones, not every one. This sample carries approximately 6,800 clones, around 80% of them seen once, and the ten largest clones take approximately 70%. For these TCRs, the target antigens are not known. The sequencing used CD4+ T cells sorted from PBMCs after roughly 18-hour stimulation, collected from a patient who received antiretroviral therapy. All receptors derive from an adult woman with HIV who was CMV-seropositive.

The CDR3 DNA sequence: TGTGCCAGCAGCTTGGGGACAGGGTCTGGTCAGCCCCAGCATTTT. Its translation: CASSLGTGSGQPQHF. This chain links TRBV5-4 with TRBJ1-5, with 8 nucleotides matching TRBD1. Germline CDR1 reads SGHNT; CDR2 reads YYREEE (reference sequence). The V gene end was trimmed by 0 bases and the J gene end by 6 bases; junction bases not matched to a gene: 5. The CDR3 spans 15 residues.

The DNA of the CDR3 is TGTGCCAGCATCTTGTGGGTGACAGGGGAAAATGAAAAACTGTTTTTT. Its protein product is CASILWVTGENEKLFF. V is TRBV7-3 and J is TRBJ1-4; 8 bases fit TRBD1. Germline V CDR1 and CDR2: SGHTA, FQGTGA. The CDR3 has 16 residues. Trimming removed 7 bases from V and 5 bases from J; junction bases left unmatched: 12.

The chain links TRBV4-3 to TRBJ1-2; no definite D call. The CDR3 has 12 amino acids. Germline lookup yields CDR1 LGHNA and CDR2 YSLEER. V lost 0 bases and J 8 bases, leaving 7 bases between the germline ends. CDR3 amino acids: CASSQDGYGYTF. DNA for the CDR3: TGCGCCAGCAGCCAAGACGGATACGGCTACACCTTC.

V is TRBV19 and J is TRBJ1-1; 8 bases fit TRBD1. The length of the CDR3 is 13 residues. Germline trimming cut 4 bases from V and 7 bases from J; bases unmatched to any gene: 5. Germline V gene lookup returns CDR1 LNHDA and CDR2 SQIVND (reference sequence). The DNA for the CDR3 is TGTGCCAGTAGTAGCACAGGGGGATTTGAAGCTTTCTTT. This translates into CASSSTGGFEAFF.

This clone showed up just a few times. The rearrangement links TRBV10-3 to TRBJ1-6; D perhaps matches TRBD1 (5 bases). With 10 bases removed from V and 8 bases from J, the gap between germline ends came to 24 bases. CDR3 size: 16 residues. Germline V lookup: CDR1 ENHRY, CDR2 SYGVKD. As DNA, the CDR3 is TGTGCCACCCCAAAAACTTACAGGTTCGGGGATTCACCCCTCCACTTT. It is translated as CATPKTYRFGDSPLHF.

This clone was seen only once. The chain employs TRBV3-1 (or the pseudogene TRBV3-2) and TRBJ2-1, with 8 bases fitting TRBD1. The V gene end was trimmed by 2 bases and the J gene end by 3 bases; junction bases not matched to a gene: 3. This CDR3 comprises 15 residues. The germline CDR1 and CDR2 sequences are LGHDT and YNNKEL (reference sequence). Here the CDR3 DNA reads TGTGCCAGCAGCCAAATGACAGGGGTCTACAATGAGCAGTTCTTC. Protein product: CASSQMTGVYNEQFF.

The gene calls are TRBV3-1 (or the pseudogene TRBV3-2) and TRBJ2-7; maybe TRBD2 (5 bases). V was pared by 0 bases and J by 6 bases, with 12 bases between. CDR1 is LGHDT, CDR2 YNNKEL, per germline (reference sequence). The CDR3 runs 14 residues. CDR3 nucleotide sequence: TGTGCCAGCAGCCAAGATCGCGGGTATTCCGAGCAGTACTTC. This gives the protein CASSQDRGYSEQYF.

Here the CDR3 reads CASSLRQGSTDEQYF. The CDR3 DNA sequence: TGTGCCAGCAGCTTAAGACAGGGGAGTACGGACGAGCAGTACTTC. The chain links TRBV11-1 to TRBJ2-7; TRBD1 matches 8 bases. Germline-derived CDR1 and CDR2 are SGHAT and FQDESV (reference sequence). V dropped 2 bases and J dropped 5; count of bases not matched to a gene: 8. The CDR3 consists of 15 residues.

The J gene is TRBJ2-7, the V gene TRBV24-1; D remains unclear. The ends were cut back, 2 bases at V and 6 bases at J, with 10 bases in the middle. Germline CDR1 reads KGHDR; CDR2 reads SFDVKD. The CDR3 spans 13 residues. CDR3 sequence (DNA): TGTGCCACCAGTGATTCCCGGTCGGCCGAGCAGTACTTC. This gives the protein CATSDSRSAEQYF.

DNA of the CDR3: TGTGCCAGCAGTTTAAGGGGGGCAATGAACACTGAAGCTTTCTTT. Protein sequence: CASSLRGAMNTEAFF. This chain connects TRBV28 to TRBJ1-1; D possibly corresponds to TRBD1 (6 bases). The CDR3 sequence is 15 residues long. V was cut by 2 bases and J by 0 bases, with 10 bases left in between. Germline values: CDR1 MDHEN, CDR2 SYDVKM.

The genes are TRBV5-6 and TRBJ2-7; D remains unclear. This CDR3 has 11 amino acids. Germline V gene sequence: CDR1 SGHDT, CDR2 YYEEEE. Trimming removed 1 base at V and 3 bases at J, with 2 bases between. CDR3: CASSLNYEQYF. The CDR3 nucleotides read TGTGCCAGCAGCTTGAACTACGAGCAGTACTTC.

V gene TRBV7-6 combines with J gene TRBJ2-7, with 8 nucleotides matching TRBD2. The CDR3 contains 16 residues. The germline CDR1 and CDR2 sequences are SGHVS and FNYEAQ. Trimming cost V 5 bases and J 5 bases; bases outside gene matches: 14. CDR3 protein: CASSLEASGRGNEQYF. CDR3 coding DNA: TGTGCCAGCAGCCTCGAGGCGAGCGGGAGAGGGAACGAGCAGTACTTC.

The gene calls are TRBV27 and TRBJ1-6; the D gene is possibly TRBD1 (5 bases). The germline gives CDR1 MNHEY, CDR2 SMNVEV (reference sequence). The CDR3 spans 13 residues. Trimming removed 6 bases from V and 8 bases from J, with 11 bases in between. CDR3 nucleotide sequence: TGTGCCAGCAGGCCGGGACTCTATTCACCCCTCCACTTT. It yields the protein CASRPGLYSPLHF.

The CDR3 DNA is TGTGCCAGCAGCCTCAACGTGGAAAAACTGTTTTTT. This codes for CASSLNVEKLFF. The chain is built from TRBV7-9 and TRBJ1-4; D uncertain. V lost 5 bases to trimming and J lost 8 bases, with 9 bases between them. Germline V gene data show CDR1 as SEHNR and CDR2 as FQNEAQ (reference sequence). The CDR3 contains 12 residues.

The J gene is TRBJ2-7, the V gene TRBV28; 11 bases align to TRBD2. J was trimmed by 2 bases and V by 5 bases; bases with no gene match: 5. From germline, CDR1 is MDHEN and CDR2 SYDVKM. This CDR3 comprises 15 residues. The CDR3: CASSITSGGTYEQYF. The CDR3 DNA follows: TGTGCCAGCAGTATAACTAGCGGGGGCACCTACGAGCAGTACTTC.